The 20 T cell receptor beta chains listed next were all sequenced from one sample in a study of shared clonotypes between healthy human individuals. Assay: immunoSEQ multiplex PCR; the TCRdb copy retains only in-frame clones and omits some. The sample has around 560,000 clones, approximately 96% seen once. As defined, naive CD8 cells were CD45RO-negative and positively selected for CCR7, with terminally differentiated effector memory CD45RA+ cells excluded. The specimen was naive CD8+ T cells sorted from blood. The receptors shown here come from a woman aged 30 to 39 in good health.

Details on this clone: Other DNA sequences in this sample translate to the same CDR3. This chain uses TRBV19 with TRBJ2-7; D unresolved. Germline lookup yields CDR1 LNHDA and CDR2 SQIVND (reference sequence). V was clipped by 5 bases and J by 0 bases, with 8 bases between them. The CDR3 runs to 13 residues. The CDR3 bases are TGTGCCAGTAGTGCCGGGCCCTCCTACGAGCAGTACTTC. Protein: CASSAGPSYEQYF.

The V call is TRBV28, the J call TRBJ1-4; 7 bases are shared with TRBD1. This CDR3 is built from 14 residues. The V gene end was trimmed by 6 bases and the J gene end by 7 bases; junction bases not matched to a gene: 8. Per germline, CDR1 MDHEN and CDR2 SYDVKM. The CDR3 sequence is CASSTATGVEKLFF. The CDR3 bases are TGTGCCAGCAGCACCGCAACAGGGGTTGAAAAACTGTTTTTT.

The chain links TRBV2 to TRBJ2-3; no reliable D call. The length of the CDR3 is 15 residues. Per the germline V gene, CDR1 is SNHLY and CDR2 is FYNNEI. V was clipped by 6 bases and J by 0 bases, with 13 bases between them. The CDR3 coding sequence is TGTGCCAGCAGCCGCGGACGGGCTAGCACAGATACGCAGTATTTT. Its protein product is CASSRGRASTDTQYF.

V usage is TRBV28 and J usage is TRBJ2-2; D remains ambiguous. The CDR3 consists of 13 residues. Germline CDR1 MDHEN, CDR2 SYDVKM. Trimming took 3 bases from V and 5 from J, leaving 7 bases between them. CDR3 in DNA: TGTGCCAGCAGTTTCAGGAAGACCGGGGAGCTGTTTTTT. It yields the protein CASSFRKTGELFF.

This rearrangement joins TRBV4-1 to TRBJ2-2, with 9 bases matching TRBD2. The CDR3 has 15 amino acids. With 7 bases clipped from V and 2 bases from J, the junction kept 5 bases outside the gene matches. CDR1 MGHRA and CDR2 YSYEKL come from the germline V gene. The CDR3: CASTLAGLNTGELFF. The CDR3 region has the DNA TGCGCCAGCACCCTAGCGGGGCTAAACACCGGGGAGCTGTTTTTT.

The CDR3 protein is CAIPSTGTSTEAFF. CDR3 in DNA: TGTGCCATCCCTTCGACAGGCACATCAACTGAAGCTTTCTTT. The chain combines TRBV7-9 with TRBJ1-1, with a possible D match to TRBD1 (6 bases). Trimming stripped 10 bases from V and 5 bases from J, with 20 bases between. The CDR3 totals 14 residues. In germline, CDR1 is SEHNR, CDR2 FQNEAQ (reference sequence).

This chain uses TRBV28 with TRBJ2-7; maybe TRBD1 (5 bases). Per germline, CDR1 MDHEN and CDR2 SYDVKM. Trimming took off 5 bases at V and 1 base at J, with 12 bases between the two ends. The CDR3 has 14 amino acids. The CDR3 region is CASSVQGASYEQYF. The CDR3 nucleotides are TGTGCCAGCAGTGTCCAGGGCGCTTCCTACGAGCAGTACTTC.

The chain links TRBV11-2 to TRBJ1-1; TRBD1 matches at 7 bases. V was pared by 1 base and J by 4 bases, with 3 bases of the junction left unmatched. This CDR3 comprises 14 residues. Germline CDR1 reads SGHAT; CDR2 reads FQNNGV. This chain's CDR3 is CASSLVAGGTEAFF. Here the CDR3 DNA reads TGTGCCAGCAGCTTAGTCGCAGGGGGCACTGAAGCTTTCTTT. The full variable domain, completed using reference TRBV11-2 and TRBJ1-1, is EAGVAQSPRYKIIEKRQSVAFWCNPISGHATLYWYQQILGQGPKLLIQFQNNGVVDDSQLPKDRFSAERLKGVDSTLKIQPAKLEDSAVYLCASSLVAGGTEAFFGQGTRLTVV.

The genes are TRBV7-7 and TRBJ2-1; TRBD2 matches 8 bases. Germline V lookup: CDR1 SSHAT, CDR2 FNYEAQ (reference sequence). The CDR3 extends over 15 amino acids. V was pared by 0 bases and J by 7 bases, with 5 bases of the junction left unmatched. CDR3 protein: CASSLASAGVNEQFF. CDR3 coding DNA: TGTGCCAGCAGCTTAGCTTCAGCGGGAGTAAATGAGCAGTTCTTC.

In its sample, this clone was seen once. The chain recombines TRBV20-1 with TRBJ2-7; D may be TRBD1 (6 bases). V shed 5 bases and J shed 7 bases, with 12 bases lying between them. The CDR3 is made up of 11 amino acids. Germline V gives CDR1 DFQATT, CDR2 SNEGSKA (reference sequence). CDR3 nucleotides: TGCAGTGCTGCGGACAGCCGAGAGCAGTACTTC. This codes for CSAADSREQYF.

The chain links TRBV5-6 to TRBJ1-1; TRBD1 matches at 7 bases. From germline, CDR1 is SGHDT and CDR2 YYEEEE. V trimming: 4 bases; J trimming: 7 bases; junction bases outside the gene matches: 7. The CDR3 sequence is 13 residues long. Here the CDR3 reads CASSTGVRSEAFF. Written as DNA, the CDR3 is TGTGCCAGCAGCACAGGGGTGAGAAGTGAAGCTTTCTTT.

The rearrangement uses TRBV9 and TRBJ2-7; TRBD2 agrees at 9 bases. The CDR3 is made up of 14 amino acids. Germline V gene lookup returns CDR1 SGDLS and CDR2 YYNGEE. V gave up 4 bases and J gave up 2 bases; unmatched junction bases: 4. CDR3 in amino acids: CASSYSGSTYEQYF. The CDR3 coding sequence is TGTGCCAGCAGCTATAGCGGGAGTACCTACGAGCAGTACTTC.

Points on this clone: The sample has other DNA sequences that encode this CDR3 too. V usage is TRBV28 and J usage is TRBJ2-1; TRBD2 is a possible D gene (6 bases). Germline CDR1 reads MDHEN; CDR2 reads SYDVKM. The CDR3 has 14 residues. The V and J ends lost 3 bases and 7 bases respectively, with 13 bases between them. The CDR3 DNA is TGTGCCAGCAGTTTTTCGGGAGCCGGAAATGAGCAGTTCTTC. Translation gives CASSFSGAGNEQFF.

The V gene is TRBV4-1, the J gene TRBJ2-3, with 8 bases lining up with TRBD1. CDR1 MGHRA and CDR2 YSYEKL come from the germline V gene. The V segment lost 2 bases and the J segment 1 base; nucleotides outside the gene matches: 14. The CDR3 is 19 residues long. The CDR3 bases are TGCGCCAGCAGCCAAAAGAGTGTACAGGGGGAATTTCGCACAGATACGCAGTATTTT. Protein sequence: CASSQKSVQGEFRTDTQYF.

This chain links TRBV15 with TRBJ2-3; 7 bases align to TRBD2. The CDR3 contains 16 residues. CDR1 and CDR2 from the germline V gene are LNHNV and YYDKDF (reference sequence). J gave up 4 bases and V 0 bases, and 7 bases lay outside the gene matches. The CDR3 bases are TGTGCCACCAGCAGAGATCGGGCTAGCGGAGCAGATACGCAGTATTTT. This encodes CATSRDRASGADTQYF.

This clone was seen a single time. The chain combines TRBV28 with TRBJ2-2; 8 bases align to TRBD1. V trimming: 4 bases; J trimming: 1 base; junction bases outside the gene matches: 2. Germline CDR1 reads MDHEN; CDR2 reads SYDVKM. This CDR3 comprises 15 residues. This CDR3 reads CASSSRGRNTGELFF. CDR3 nucleotide sequence: TGTGCCAGCAGTTCCAGGGGGCGGAACACCGGGGAGCTGTTTTTT.

This chain joins TRBV6-6 and TRBJ1-2; possibly TRBD1 for D (5 bases). Germline loops: CDR1 MNHNY, CDR2 SVGAGI (reference sequence). V was clipped by 0 bases and J by 8 bases, with 16 bases between them. This CDR3 has 15 amino acids. The CDR3 nucleotides read TGTGCCAGCAGTTACTCGGGTTATGGAGGGGAAGGCTACACCTTC. This codes for CASSYSGYGGEGYTF.

J is TRBJ1-1 and V is TRBV2; D perhaps matches TRBD1 (5 bases). V lost 11 bases and J lost 0, with 10 bases in between. Germline CDR1 SNHLY, CDR2 FYNNEI. The CDR3 length is 12 residues. CDR3 bases: TGTGCCGGTGGGGACGTGAACACTGAAGCTTTCTTT. It codes for CAGGDVNTEAFF.

The chain links TRBV9 to TRBJ2-1; 7 bases fit TRBD2. From germline, CDR1 is SGDLS and CDR2 YYNGEE. V lost 4 bases, J lost 3 bases, and 10 bases stayed unmatched. The CDR3 contains 16 residues. The CDR3 is CASSPDGRESYNEQFF. The CDR3 DNA follows: TGTGCCAGCAGCCCCGATGGGCGGGAGAGCTACAATGAGCAGTTCTTC.

V usage is TRBV6-1 and J usage is TRBJ1-2; the D gene is possibly TRBD1 (5 bases). From germline, CDR1 is MNHNS and CDR2 SASEGT. Deletions cut 6 bases from V and 6 bases from J, with 14 bases between. The CDR3 is 13 amino acids. CDR3 sequence (DNA): TGTGCCAGCAGATCTCACGGGGCCCATGGCTACACCTTC. Amino acid sequence: CASRSHGAHGYTF.